This T cell receptor beta chain was identified in a study of control samples from healthy donors and cancer patients. V was pared by 1 base and J by 10 bases, with 14 bases between. Germline loops: CDR1 LNHNV, CDR2 YYDKDF (reference sequence). The CDR3 extends over 15 amino acids. Here immunoSEQ multiplex PCR was the method, and the copy in TCRdb shows in-frame clones only, minus some. This table holds some 64,000 clones, about nine tenths found once. The rearrangement uses TRBV15 and TRBJ1-6; possible D gene TRBD1, 6 bases. The clonotype was recovered from a woman aged 45 to 65 with colorectal cancer. Sequencing was carried out using PBMCs. CDR3 bases: TGTGCCACCAGCAGAGGAGGGGGAGATGGCTCACCCCTCCACTTT. Its translation: CATSRGGGDGSPLHF.